This T cell receptor beta chain is from a study of T cell responses to AZD1222 COVID-19 vaccine. General observations from the study: Repertoires in all cases were sampled only once the peak T cell response had passed. At 160-218 and 743-854, vaccine-associated CD4 TCRs were dominant, and they spanned spike. Spike-specific TCR breadth rose after two AZD1222 doses, and depth rose as well. Among spike-specific TCRs, nearly half reportedly target unmutated variant regions.

Of note for this clone: Its antigen remains unknown.

The repertoire was sequenced with immunoSEQ multiplex PCR; TCRdb's copy has only in-frame clones and lacks some. The sample shows about 92,000 clones, roughly nine tenths of them seen only once. This CDR3 region has 15 residues. Per germline, CDR1 KGHSH and CDR2 LQKENI. V was pared by 0 bases and J by 0 bases, with 8 bases between. The sample consisted of peripheral blood, taken on day 0 of AZD1222 vaccination. The gene calls are TRBV18 and TRBJ2-5; a possible D gene is TRBD2 (6 bases). The source is an adult in good health. Here the CDR3 DNA reads TGTGCCAGCTCACCACCGGGACTGCACCAAGAGACCCAGTACTTC. Translating it yields CASSPPGLHQETQYF.